This TCR beta chain was sequenced in a study of T cells in Graves' hyperthyroidism and ophthalmopathy. Turning to the study itself: Blood from the periphery was taken at initial diagnosis, before any treatment. General study findings and limits: Ophthalmopathy got predicted by the model a median about six months before its onset. In the blood, most expanded thyroid clonotypes above 0.001 appeared as well.

Between the trimmed V and J ends, which lost 6 bases and 4 bases, there was a span of 12 bases. The CDR3 runs 14 residues. CDR1 and CDR2 (germline): WNHNN, SYGVQD (reference sequence). RNA transcripts yielded amplified TCR beta CDR3 regions. The HTBI primer set served for first-round RT-PCR of the TCR CDR3. TCRdb ran MiXCR on the multiplex PCR reads and lists one entry per CDR3 protein. Here the sample spans some 550,000 distinct CDR3 sequences, roughly 15% being singletons. In this sample, this clonotype turned up a few times. Its antigen is still unknown. The TCR sequence derives from a middle-aged woman with Graves' ophthalmopathy. The V call is TRBV10-1, the J call TRBJ2-2; a possible D gene is TRBD1 (6 bases). What was sequenced was blood. The CDR3 nucleotides are TGCGCCAGCAGGCCAGGGGCGGGCACCGGGGAGCTGTTTTTT. This codes for CASRPGAGTGELFF.